Following are 17 T cell receptor beta chains from one sample sequenced in a study of blood T cell repertoires in COVID-19. Produced via immunoSEQ multiplex PCR; TCRdb's table is partial and in-frame only. The sample gives over 250,000 clones, roughly 85% of which show up once; 9.4% is in the top ten. Source material: peripheral blood. The origin of the receptors is a woman aged 45-59 years who had recovered from COVID-19.

CDR3 protein: CASSEDGANEKLFF. CDR3 nucleotide sequence: TGTGCCAGCAGTGAGGACGGGGCTAATGAAAAACTGTTTTTT. The chain uses TRBV25-1 and TRBJ1-4; D ambiguous. Trimming took 3 bases from V and 3 from J, leaving 8 bases between them. This CDR3 has 14 amino acids. Germline V gene data show CDR1 as MGHDK and CDR2 as SYGVNS.

The CDR3: CASSSPGLVFHEQYF. The CDR3 DNA reads as TGTGCCAGCAGTTCACCGGGACTAGTTTTCCACGAGCAGTACTTC. The chain recombines TRBV27 with TRBJ2-7; 8 nucleotides align to TRBD2. CDR1 is MNHEY, CDR2 SMNVEV, per germline (reference sequence). V gave up 4 bases and J gave up 5 bases; unmatched junction bases: 10. The CDR3 contains 15 residues.

The CDR3 region is CASSWGQGFSAGYTF. CDR3 in DNA: TGTGCCAGCAGTTGGGGACAGGGTTTCTCTGCTGGCTACACCTTC. This chain connects TRBV6-2 or TRBV6-3 to TRBJ1-2; 9 bases are shared with TRBD1. The CDR3 spans 15 residues. CDR1 and CDR2 from the germline V gene are MNHEY and SVGEGT. With V trimmed by 4 bases and J by 7 bases, 10 bases remained unmatched.

The gene calls are TRBV6-5 and TRBJ2-7, with 7 positions matching TRBD1. Germline trimming cut 6 bases from V and 0 bases from J; bases unmatched to any gene: 8. From germline, CDR1 is MNHEY and CDR2 SVGAGI. CDR3 length equals 15 residues. The CDR3 DNA follows: TGTGCCAGCAGCCGTACGACAGGGAGCTCCTACGAGCAGTACTTC. Its protein is CASSRTTGSSYEQYF.

This clone was observed a handful of times. The chain employs TRBV19 and TRBJ1-5; D is uncertain. V was shortened by 1 base and J by 0 bases, with 4 bases between the two germline ends. CDR1 and CDR2 (germline): LNHDA, SQIVND (reference sequence). This CDR3 contains 14 residues. The CDR3 region is CASSIGDSNQPQHF. DNA for the CDR3: TGTGCCAGTAGTATAGGAGATAGCAATCAGCCCCAGCATTTT.

The gene calls are TRBV6-5 and TRBJ2-2; TRBD1 matches at 9 bases. The CDR3 runs 14 residues. With V trimmed by 4 bases and J by 8 bases, 5 bases remained unmatched. Germline loops: CDR1 MNHEY, CDR2 SVGAGI. DNA of the CDR3: TGTGCCAGCAGTTCAGGACAGGGGAGAGGGGAGCTGTTTTTT. Amino acids: CASSSGQGRGELFF.

This clone was detected a few times. The same CDR3 arises from other DNA sequences in this sample as well. The chain combines TRBV19 with TRBJ2-1; 11 bases align to TRBD2. The J segment lost 3 bases and the V segment lost 5 bases, leaving 6 bases of the junction unmatched. The CDR3 runs to 16 residues. CDR1 and CDR2 from the germline V gene are LNHDA and SQIVND (reference sequence). The CDR3 DNA sequence: TGTGCCAGTAGTGGGCGACTAGCGGGACACTACAATGAGCAGTTCTTC. It translates to CASSGRLAGHYNEQFF.

The chain is built from TRBV7-9 and TRBJ1-4; D might be TRBD1 (5 bases). The CDR3 length is 14 residues. V was cut by 2 bases and J by 8 bases, with 12 bases left in between. CDR1 is SEHNR, CDR2 FQNEAQ, per germline (reference sequence). CDR3 loop: CASSLQGAGEKLFF. The CDR3 coding sequence is TGTGCCAGCAGCTTACAGGGCGCAGGAGAAAAACTGTTTTTT.

V usage is TRBV3-1 (or the pseudogene TRBV3-2) and J usage is TRBJ1-1; D is unresolved. The CDR3 consists of 13 residues. Trimming removed 5 bases from V and 6 bases from J, with 13 bases in between. In germline, CDR1 is LGHDT, CDR2 YNNKEL (reference sequence). The CDR3 sequence is CASSGRVLPEAFF. The CDR3 DNA is TGTGCCAGCAGCGGCCGGGTTCTTCCTGAAGCTTTCTTT.

This clone was observed a handful of times. This chain connects TRBV7-9 to TRBJ2-7, with D maybe TRBD2 (5 bases). Germline CDR1 reads SEHNR; CDR2 reads FQNEAQ (reference sequence). V gave up 2 bases and J gave up 3 bases, with 11 bases separating them. CDR3 length: 14 amino acids. As DNA, the CDR3 is TGTGCCAGCAGCTTATACGGGAAGAACTACGAGCAGTACTTC. Translation gives CASSLYGKNYEQYF. Full variable domain (missing parts from reference TRBV7-9 and TRBJ2-7): DTGVSQNPRHKITKRGQNVTFRCDPISEHNRLYWYRQTLGQGPEFLTYFQNEAQLEKSRLLSDRFSAERPKGSFSTLEIQRTEQGDSAMYLCASSLYGKNYEQYFGPGTRLTVT.

The rearrangement joins TRBV4-3 to TRBJ1-2; D is possibly TRBD1 (5 bases). The length of the CDR3 is 13 residues. Deletions cut 0 bases from V and 8 bases from J, with 10 bases between. Germline CDR1 reads LGHNA; CDR2 reads YSLEER. DNA for the CDR3: TGCGCCAGCAGCCAAGAAAGAAGGGGCGGCTACACCTTC. This codes for CASSQERRGGYTF.

This chain uses TRBV27 with TRBJ1-1; D unresolved. CDR1 is MNHEY, CDR2 SMNVEV, per germline (reference sequence). The CDR3 contains 17 residues. V lost 2 bases to trimming and J lost 1 base, with 17 bases between them. The CDR3, as DNA: TGTGCCAGCAGTTTAAGGTCCTCGGCGGCTTCGAACACTGAAGCTTTCTTT. It is translated as CASSLRSSAASNTEAFF.

In its sample, this clone was seen once. Written as DNA, the CDR3 is TGTGCCAGCTCACCGAGGGGGTATGACACTGAAGCTTTCTTT. It translates to CASSPRGYDTEAFF. The chain links TRBV18 to TRBJ1-1; perhaps TRBD1 as D (6 bases). The V gene lost 3 bases and the J gene lost 3 bases, with 11 bases spanning the gap. Germline assignment: CDR1 KGHSH and CDR2 LQKENI. The CDR3 spans 14 residues.

The J gene is TRBJ1-4, the V gene TRBV4-2; possible D gene TRBD1, 5 bases. Germline V gene lookup returns CDR1 LGHNA and CDR2 YNFKEQ. The ends were cut back, 0 bases at V and 4 bases at J, with 6 bases in the middle. The CDR3 is made up of 14 amino acids. The CDR3 DNA reads as TGTGCCAGCAGCCAAGATAGGGGTAATGAAAAACTGTTTTTT. It codes for CASSQDRGNEKLFF.

This chain connects TRBV7-9 to TRBJ2-3, with D possibly being TRBD2 (7 bases). Germline CDR1 is SEHNR and CDR2 is FQNEAQ (reference sequence). CDR3 length equals 16 residues. V was pared by 0 bases and J by 1 base, with 11 bases between. CDR3 sequence reads: CASSLAGGPGTDTQYF. The CDR3 nucleotides are TGTGCCAGCAGCTTAGCCGGGGGGCCAGGCACAGATACGCAGTATTTT.

This clone is a singleton in its sample. The J gene is TRBJ2-1, the V gene TRBV21-1; TRBD2, the table's D call, lacks a check against the DNA. TRBV21-1 is a documented pseudogene. The CDR3 totals 15 residues. The CDR3 loop is CASRPPNGGLNEQFF. CDR3 nucleotides: TGTGCCAGCAGACCTCCTAACGGAGGGCTCAATGAGCAGTTCTTC.

The table lists this clone with a few counts. The gene calls are TRBV4-3 and TRBJ1-1; 10 nucleotides line up with TRBD1. CDR1 and CDR2 (germline): LGHNA, YSLEER. The J segment lost 0 bases and the V segment lost 0 bases, leaving 4 bases of the junction unmatched. The CDR3 consists of 17 residues. DNA of the CDR3: TGCGCCAGCAGCCAAGATTTAGGGACAGGGGTGAACACTGAAGCTTTCTTT. It specifies CASSQDLGTGVNTEAFF.